The 9 T cell receptor beta chains below come from one sample, sequenced in a study of OX40 agonist ivuxolimab in advanced cancers. Sequencing used immunoSEQ multiplex PCR; TCRdb keeps in-frame clones, though not all of them. The sample carries fewer than 55,000 clones, about 89% recorded once. Sequencing was performed on CD4+ or CD8+ T cells sorted from blood, taken in a trial of the OX40 agonist ivuxolimab. All receptors come from an adult with an advanced solid tumor such as melanoma, head and neck, liver or kidney cancer.

This chain joins TRBV6-1 and TRBJ1-1, with D possibly matching TRBD1 (5 bases). Germline V CDR1 and CDR2: MNHNS, SASEGT. This CDR3 has 13 residues. Trimming shortened V by 4 bases and J by 0 bases, and 6 bases separated the two germline ends. The CDR3 DNA follows: TGTGCCAGCAGTGGACAGTTGAACACTGAAGCTTTCTTT. Translated, it gives CASSGQLNTEAFF.

This clone was seen a single time. The chain joins TRBV7-2 to TRBJ1-1; no reliable D call. CDR1 SGHTA and CDR2 FQGNSA come from the germline V gene. Trimming removed 2 bases from V and 9 bases from J, with 13 bases in between. The CDR3 runs 13 residues. The CDR3 nucleotides are TGTGCCAGCAGCTTACTGACCTTTGAGAAAGCTTTCTTT. Residues: CASSLLTFEKAFF.

The chain's CDR3 is CASSPRDRATDTQYF. CDR3 DNA sequence: TGTGCCAGCTCACCTCGCGACAGAGCCACAGATACGCAGTATTTT. The V gene is TRBV18, the J gene TRBJ2-3, with D possibly being TRBD1 (5 bases). Trimming shortened V by 3 bases and J by 2 bases, and 12 bases separated the two germline ends. The length of the CDR3 is 15 residues. CDR1 is KGHSH and CDR2 is LQKENI in the germline V gene.

This chain uses TRBV28 with TRBJ1-2; D gene unclear. The germline CDR1 and CDR2 sequences are MDHEN and SYDVKM. CDR3 length: 11 residues. V lost 5 bases, J lost 8 bases, and 9 bases lay in between. The CDR3 reads CASSRHEGYTF. DNA for the CDR3: TGTGCCAGCAGTCGACACGAGGGCTACACCTTC.

The rearrangement joins TRBV2 to TRBJ1-3; D is unresolved. Germline V gene sequence: CDR1 SNHLY, CDR2 FYNNEI. Deletions cut 7 bases from V and 5 bases from J, with 12 bases between. The CDR3 contains 13 residues. The CDR3 reads CASTIGERNTIYF. The DNA of the CDR3 is TGTGCCAGCACTATCGGGGAAAGAAACACCATATATTTT.

This clone has only one observation. The CDR3 sequence is CASSKLPAEAFF. The CDR3 nucleotides read TGTGCCAGCAGTAAGCTACCAGCCGAAGCTTTCTTT. This chain uses TRBV6-1 with TRBJ1-1; unclear D gene. The CDR3 runs 12 residues. The germline gives CDR1 MNHNS, CDR2 SASEGT. Trimming left V 5 bases short and J 8 bases short, with 12 bases between.

J is TRBJ2-2 and V is TRBV30, with 7 bases that match TRBD2. The CDR3 consists of 15 residues. With 5 bases clipped from V and 4 bases from J, the junction kept 10 bases outside the gene matches. Germline assignment: CDR1 GTSNPN and CDR2 SVGIG (reference sequence). As DNA, the CDR3 is TGTGCCTGGGGTAAAAGACTAGCCGGCACCGGGGAGCTGTTTTTT. Protein: CAWGKRLAGTGELFF.

V usage is TRBV5-1 and J usage is TRBJ2-2; TRBD1 aligns across 9 bases. The CDR3 sequence is 14 residues long. CDR1 is SGHRS and CDR2 is YFSETQ in the germline V gene. The junction had 4 bases not matched to a gene; V was cut back by 5 bases and J by 5 bases. CDR3 DNA sequence: TGCGCCAGCAGGGAAGGGACAGGGACCGGGGAGCTGTTTTTT. Its protein product is CASREGTGTGELFF.

The V gene is TRBV7-9, the J gene TRBJ2-4; D is undetermined. In germline, CDR1 is SEHNR, CDR2 FQNEAQ (reference sequence). V lost 5 bases and J 0 bases, leaving 11 bases between the germline ends. The CDR3 is made up of 15 amino acids. The CDR3 coding sequence is TGTGCCAGCAGCCTTTGGACCGTAGCCAAAAACATTCAGTACTTC. Its protein product is CASSLWTVAKNIQYF. Using reference TRBV7-9 and TRBJ2-4 for the parts outside the CDR3, the full variable domain is DTGVSQNPRHKITKRGQNVTFRCDPISEHNRLYWYRQTLGQGPEFLTYFQNEAQLEKSRLLSDRFSAERPKGSFSTLEIQRTEQGDSAMYLCASSLWTVAKNIQYFGAGTRLSVL.